What follows are 23 T cell receptor beta chains derived from one specimen sequenced in a study of T cells in localized non-small cell lung cancer. The repertoire was sequenced with immunoSEQ multiplex PCR; TCRdb's copy has only in-frame clones and lacks some. The sample records 17,000 or so clones, around four fifths being singletons. The sequenced sample was peripheral blood, obtained before any cancer treatment. The receptors originated from a male donor at least 60 years old with stage III lung adenocarcinoma.

The chain couples TRBV2 to TRBJ2-2, with a tentative D call TRBD1 (5 bases). CDR3 length equals 15 residues. V was pared by 5 bases and J by 5 bases, with 15 bases between. Looked up from germline, CDR1 is SNHLY and CDR2 is FYNNEI. The CDR3 reads CASSPLGLKTGELFF. The CDR3 region has the DNA TGTGCCAGCAGTCCTTTGGGGCTGAAGACCGGGGAGCTGTTTTTT.

The rearrangement links TRBV19 to TRBJ1-1; the D gene is possibly TRBD1 (5 bases). Trimming left V 5 bases short and J 1 base short, with 20 bases between. The germline V gene has CDR1 LNHDA and CDR2 SQIVND (reference sequence). The CDR3 loop spans 17 amino acids. The CDR3 nucleotides read TGTGCCAGTAGTCAGATAGGAAGGCCCGGGGCGAACACTGAAGCTTTCTTT. It codes for CASSQIGRPGANTEAFF.

The chain combines TRBV6-6 with TRBJ2-5, with D possibly being TRBD1 or TRBD2 (6 bases each). The CDR3 extends over 16 amino acids. In germline, CDR1 is MNHNY, CDR2 SVGAGI (reference sequence). V was cut by 11 bases and J by 0 bases, with 22 bases left in between. DNA for the CDR3: TGTGCCGCTGAGACGGGGGCTTTAGGGGACCAAGAGACCCAGTACTTC. Translated, it gives CAAETGALGDQETQYF.

V usage is TRBV7-9 and J usage is TRBJ2-3; no reliable D call. The V end lost 7 bases, the J end lost 6 bases, and 11 bases lay between the germline ends. The germline gives CDR1 SEHNR, CDR2 FQNEAQ (reference sequence). This CDR3 region has 12 residues. CDR3 loop: CASNPYSDTQYF. The CDR3 DNA sequence: TGTGCCAGCAATCCCTATTCGGATACGCAGTATTTT.

V gene TRBV5-1 combines with J gene TRBJ2-3; the D is unclear. Looked up from germline, CDR1 is SGHRS and CDR2 is YFSETQ. The CDR3 has 14 residues. V was clipped by 6 bases and J by 6 bases, with 17 bases between them. CDR3 coding DNA: TGCGCCAGCATGTCCGTCCCCGGGTCGGATACGCAGTATTTT. This sequence encodes CASMSVPGSDTQYF. The variable domain in full, completed from reference TRBV5-1 and TRBJ2-3, reads KAGVTQTPRYLIKTRGQQVTLSCSPISGHRSVSWYQQTPGQGLQFLFEYFSETQRNKGNFPGRFSGRQFSNSRSEMNVSTLELGDSALYLCASMSVPGSDTQYFGPGTRLTVL.

The V call is TRBV7-8, the J call TRBJ2-7; TRBD1 matches at 9 bases. Germline V gene lookup returns CDR1 SGHVS and CDR2 FQNEAQ. The V gene end was trimmed by 4 bases and the J gene end by 2 bases; junction bases not matched to a gene: 6. This CDR3 is 15 amino acids long. This chain's CDR3 is CASSSHRDRAYEQYF. CDR3 sequence (DNA): TGTGCCAGCAGCTCCCACCGGGACAGGGCCTACGAGCAGTACTTC.

A single count supports this clone. The V call is TRBV5-1, the J call TRBJ2-3; no reliable D call. V shed 3 bases and J shed 0 bases, with 11 bases lying between them. The CDR3 is made up of 15 amino acids. Per germline, CDR1 SGHRS and CDR2 YFSETQ. The CDR3, as DNA: TGCGCCAGCAGCTCTGCACTCTCGAGCACAGATACGCAGTATTTT. Translated: CASSSALSSTDTQYF. Combining the CDR3 with reference TRBV5-1 and TRBJ2-3 gives the whole variable domain KAGVTQTPRYLIKTRGQQVTLSCSPISGHRSVSWYQQTPGQGLQFLFEYFSETQRNKGNFPGRFSGRQFSNSRSEMNVSTLELGDSALYLCASSSALSSTDTQYFGPGTRLTVL.

The chain uses TRBV15 and TRBJ2-5; D gene uncertain. This CDR3 is 15 amino acids long. V shed 3 bases and J shed 5 bases, with 16 bases lying between them. CDR1 is LNHNV and CDR2 is YYDKDF in the germline V gene (reference sequence). In DNA, the CDR3 is TGTGCCACCAGCAGTGACTCCCTAGTTGGGGAGACCCAGTACTTC. It yields the protein CATSSDSLVGETQYF.

The V and J genes are TRBV15 and TRBJ2-1; 10 bases are a match to TRBD2. V trimming: 6 bases; J trimming: 4 bases; junction bases outside the gene matches: 6. The CDR3 is 15 amino acids. Germline CDR1 reads LNHNV; CDR2 reads YYDKDF (reference sequence). The CDR3 sequence is CATSRTSGYYNEQFF. In nucleotides, the CDR3 is TGTGCCACCAGTAGGACTAGCGGATATTACAATGAGCAGTTCTTC.

V gene TRBV7-6 combines with J gene TRBJ1-1; D is uncertain. V lost 2 bases to trimming and J lost 4 bases, with 11 bases between them. The CDR3 is made up of 14 amino acids. Germline-derived CDR1 and CDR2 are SGHVS and FNYEAQ. DNA of the CDR3: TGTGCCAGCAGCTTATTGGGATGGGGCACTGAAGCTTTCTTT. Amino acids: CASSLLGWGTEAFF.

This clone has only a few counts. The V gene is TRBV4-1, the J gene TRBJ2-7; tentatively, D is TRBD1 (5 bases). This CDR3 is 13 amino acids long. The germline V gene encodes CDR1 MGHRA and CDR2 YSYEKL. V shed 4 bases and J shed 3 bases, with 10 bases lying between them. CDR3 amino acids: CASSLGQGYEQYF. In DNA form, the CDR3 reads TGCGCCAGCAGCCTAGGTCAGGGCTACGAGCAGTACTTC.

The rearrangement joins TRBV6-1 to TRBJ1-1; D gene ambiguous. CDR1 MNHNS and CDR2 SASEGT come from the germline V gene. The CDR3 has 13 amino acids. With 7 bases removed from V and 2 bases from J, the gap between germline ends came to 11 bases. CDR3 loop: CASIKRGNTEAFF. The DNA of the CDR3 is TGTGCCAGCATCAAACGGGGAAACACTGAAGCTTTCTTT.

The V and J genes are TRBV19 and TRBJ1-2; D is ambiguous. From germline, CDR1 is LNHDA and CDR2 SQIVND (reference sequence). This CDR3 has 15 amino acids. The ends were cut back, 0 bases at V and 1 base at J, with 9 bases in the middle. In DNA form, the CDR3 reads TGTGCCAGTAGTATAGATGGCGTCTATAACTATGGCTACACCTTC. It codes for CASSIDGVYNYGYTF.

V gene TRBV5-8 combines with J gene TRBJ1-6; the match to TRBD1 covers 9 bases. CDR1 and CDR2 (germline): SGHTS, YDEGEE. CDR3 length: 18 residues. The ends lost 4 bases at V and 1 base at J; junction bases unmatched: 9. The CDR3 bases are TGTGCCAGCAGCACCGGGACAGGGTATGGGTCCTATAATTCACCCCTCCACTTT. Translation gives CASSTGTGYGSYNSPLHF.

The chain uses TRBV4-1 and TRBJ1-6, with D maybe TRBD1 (5 bases). V lost 0 bases, J lost 4 bases, and 10 bases lay in between. Germline CDR1 is MGHRA and CDR2 is YSYEKL. The CDR3 is made up of 16 amino acids. Here the CDR3 reads CASSQESDRYNSPLHF. The CDR3 region has the DNA TGCGCCAGCAGCCAAGAGAGCGACAGATATAATTCACCCCTCCACTTT.

Written as DNA, the CDR3 is TGCGCCAGCAGCTTGGATGGACAGGGGCGAGAGACCCAGTACTTC. Protein sequence: CASSLDGQGRETQYF. J is TRBJ2-5 and V is TRBV5-1; TRBD1 agrees at 9 bases. V dropped 0 bases and J dropped 4; count of bases not matched to a gene: 4. Per the germline V gene, CDR1 is SGHRS and CDR2 is YFSETQ. This CDR3 is 15 amino acids long.

This sequence joins TRBV6-1 and TRBJ1-1; possibly TRBD1 for D (5 bases). CDR3 length: 14 amino acids. Trimming took off 3 bases at V and 4 bases at J, with 12 bases between the two ends. Germline V gives CDR1 MNHNS, CDR2 SASEGT. The CDR3 DNA reads TGTGCCAGCAGTGAGAAGGGCAGGGCCACTGAAGCTTTCTTT. Translated: CASSEKGRATEAFF.

The chain carries TRBV29-1 and TRBJ1-2; D is perhaps TRBD1 (6 bases). Germline V gives CDR1 SQVTM, CDR2 ANQGSEA. V lost 4 bases and J 2 bases, leaving 8 bases between the germline ends. The CDR3 is 12 amino acids. The CDR3 region has the DNA TGCAGCGTTGCCGGACAGAACTATGGCTACACCTTC. Translating gives CSVAGQNYGYTF. Using reference TRBV29-1 and TRBJ1-2 for the parts outside the CDR3, the full variable domain is SAVISQKPSRDICQRGTSLTIQCQVDSQVTMMFWYRQQPGQSLTLIATANQGSEATYESGFVIDKFPISRPNLTFSTLTVSNMSPEDSSIYLCSVAGQNYGYTFGSGTRLTVV.

This clone is judged large (0.1 to 1%). This chain joins TRBV9 and TRBJ2-2; D is tentatively TRBD1 or TRBD2 (5 bases each). From germline, CDR1 is SGDLS and CDR2 YYNGEE. The CDR3 sequence is 17 residues long. Trimming shortened V by 4 bases and J by 0 bases, and 16 bases separated the two germline ends. CDR3 sequence reads: CASSPGHGAPNTGELFF. The CDR3 DNA sequence: TGTGCCAGCAGCCCCGGACACGGGGCCCCGAACACCGGGGAGCTGTTTTTT.

The gene calls are TRBV27 and TRBJ1-1; D perhaps matches TRBD1 (5 bases). The CDR3 has 15 residues. The ends were cut back, 2 bases at V and 0 bases at J, with 10 bases in the middle. Per the germline V gene, CDR1 is MNHEY and CDR2 is SMNVEV (reference sequence). The CDR3 protein is CASSLSGALNTEAFF. The CDR3 DNA reads as TGTGCCAGCAGTTTAAGTGGGGCGCTGAACACTGAAGCTTTCTTT.

V usage is TRBV10-2 and J usage is TRBJ2-7; no clear D gene. Per germline, CDR1 WSHSY and CDR2 SAAADI. The CDR3 length is 15 residues. V was trimmed by 4 bases and J by 5 bases, leaving 18 bases between them. CDR3 sequence (DNA): TGCGCCAGCAGTGTACAGCCGGTCCCCCTCGACGAGCAGTACTTC. Its protein product is CASSVQPVPLDEQYF.

V gene TRBV6-5 combines with J gene TRBJ1-6; TRBD1 matches 8 bases. Germline CDR1 MNHEY, CDR2 SVGAGI. CDR3 length equals 14 residues. Trimming took 0 bases from V and 15 from J; bases not matched to a gene: 7. The CDR3 DNA sequence: TGTGCCAGCAGTTACTCGGGGCAAGGACAGGGCCTCCACTTT. Translation gives CASSYSGQGQGLHF.

The chain uses TRBV11-2 and TRBJ1-6; D is possibly TRBD1 (5 bases). The V and J ends lost 5 bases and 9 bases respectively, with 14 bases between them. Germline CDR1 and CDR2: SGHAT and FQNNGV. The CDR3 is 14 amino acids. The CDR3 loop is CASSPTGGSSPLHF. The CDR3 nucleotides read TGTGCCAGCAGCCCTACTGGGGGATCTTCACCCCTCCACTTT.